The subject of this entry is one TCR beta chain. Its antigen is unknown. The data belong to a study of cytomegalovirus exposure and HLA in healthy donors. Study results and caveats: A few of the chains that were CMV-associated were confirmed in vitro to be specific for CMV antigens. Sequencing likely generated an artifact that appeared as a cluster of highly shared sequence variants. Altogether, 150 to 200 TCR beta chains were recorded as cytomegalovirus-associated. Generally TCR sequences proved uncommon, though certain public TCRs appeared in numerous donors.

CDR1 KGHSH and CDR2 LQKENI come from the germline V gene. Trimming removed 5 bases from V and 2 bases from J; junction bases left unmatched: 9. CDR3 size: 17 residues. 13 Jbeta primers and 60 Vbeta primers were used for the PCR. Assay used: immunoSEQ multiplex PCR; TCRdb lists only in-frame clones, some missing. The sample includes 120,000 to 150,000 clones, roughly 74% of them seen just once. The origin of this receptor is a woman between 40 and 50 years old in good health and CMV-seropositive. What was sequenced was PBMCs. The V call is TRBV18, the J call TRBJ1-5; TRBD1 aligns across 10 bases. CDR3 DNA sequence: TGTGCCAGCTCAACCGGGACAGGGGATTTACGCAATCAGCCCCAGCATTTT. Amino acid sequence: CASSTGTGDLRNQPQHF. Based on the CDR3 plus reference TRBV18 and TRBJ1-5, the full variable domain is NAGVMQNPRHLVRRRGQEARLRCSPMKGHSHVYWYRQLPEEGLKFMVYLQKENIIDESGMPKERFSAEFPKEGPSILRIQQVVRGDSAAYFCASSTGTGDLRNQPQHFGDGTRLSIL.